One T cell receptor beta chain is described in this entry. The authors' processing: Nucleated cell counts were estimated from reference gene primer amplification. Only in-frame clones appear in the TCRdb table, and some are missing; sequencing was by immunoSEQ multiplex PCR. For V, J and clone size, that table is used; D and trimming come from the DNA. The sample carries over 250,000 clones, around 90% recorded once. The V and J ends lost 4 bases and 8 bases respectively, with 8 bases between them. The CDR3 sequence is 11 residues long. CDR1 is LNHDA, CDR2 SQIVND, per germline (reference sequence). The data are from a study of blood T cell repertoires in COVID-19. Turning to the study itself: Donors in the United States, Italy and Spain gave samples during acute or convalescent COVID-19. Nucleic acid was either cDNA or gDNA, and it came from T cells, B-cell-depleted T cells, or PBMCs.

The sequence was collected from a man aged 60 to 69 who had recovered from COVID-19. V and J are TRBV19 and TRBJ1-2; no clear D gene. Material: peripheral blood. The CDR3 loop reads CASSTRSGYTF. CDR3 DNA: TGTGCCAGTAGTACCCGGTCCGGCTACACCTTC.